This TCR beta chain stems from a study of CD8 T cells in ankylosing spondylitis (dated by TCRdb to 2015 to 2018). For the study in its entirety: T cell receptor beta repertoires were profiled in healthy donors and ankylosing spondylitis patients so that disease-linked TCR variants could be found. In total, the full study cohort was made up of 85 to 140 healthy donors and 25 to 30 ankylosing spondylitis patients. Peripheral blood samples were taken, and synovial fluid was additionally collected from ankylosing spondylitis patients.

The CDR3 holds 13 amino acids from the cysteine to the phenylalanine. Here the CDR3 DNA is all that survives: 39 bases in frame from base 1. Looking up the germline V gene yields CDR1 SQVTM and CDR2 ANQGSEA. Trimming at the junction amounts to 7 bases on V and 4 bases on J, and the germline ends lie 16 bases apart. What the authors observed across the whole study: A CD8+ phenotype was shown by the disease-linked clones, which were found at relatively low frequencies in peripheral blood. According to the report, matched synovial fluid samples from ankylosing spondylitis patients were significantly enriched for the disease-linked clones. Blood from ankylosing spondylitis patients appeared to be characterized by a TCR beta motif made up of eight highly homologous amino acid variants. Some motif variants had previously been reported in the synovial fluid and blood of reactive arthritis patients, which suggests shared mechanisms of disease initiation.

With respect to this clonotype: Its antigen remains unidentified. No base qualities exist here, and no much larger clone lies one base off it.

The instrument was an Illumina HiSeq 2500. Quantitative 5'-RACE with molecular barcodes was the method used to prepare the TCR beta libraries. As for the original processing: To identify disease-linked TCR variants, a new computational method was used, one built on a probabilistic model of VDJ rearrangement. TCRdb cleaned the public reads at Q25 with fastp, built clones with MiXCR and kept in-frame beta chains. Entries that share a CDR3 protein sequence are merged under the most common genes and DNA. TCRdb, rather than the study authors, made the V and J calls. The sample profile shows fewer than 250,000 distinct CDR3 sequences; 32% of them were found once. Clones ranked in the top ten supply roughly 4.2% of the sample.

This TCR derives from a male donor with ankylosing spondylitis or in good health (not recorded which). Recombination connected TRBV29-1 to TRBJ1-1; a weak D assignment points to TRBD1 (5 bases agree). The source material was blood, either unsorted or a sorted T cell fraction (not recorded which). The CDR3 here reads CSAEGRDSTEAFF. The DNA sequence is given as TGCAGCGCTGAGGGCAGGGACTCCACTGAAGCTTTCTTT.